This record covers a single T cell receptor beta chain. This specimen comes from a study of cytomegalovirus exposure and HLA in healthy donors. Germline V gene data show CDR1 as PRHDT and CDR2 as FYEKMQ (reference sequence). V gave up 1 base and J gave up 6 bases; unmatched junction bases: 1. This CDR3 contains 13 residues. The PCR made use of 60 Vbeta and 13 Jbeta primers. Clones were sequenced by immunoSEQ multiplex PCR, and TCRdb holds only the in-frame ones, with some missing. The sample has around 90,000 clones; around four fifths are singletons. The chain is built from TRBV13 and TRBJ1-2; the match to TRBD1 covers 8 bases. The source of this sequence is a man under 40 in good health and CMV-seronegative. The sequenced sample was PBMCs. The CDR3 sequence is CASSLEDRDGYTF. Here the CDR3 DNA reads TGTGCCAGCAGCTTAGAGGACAGGGATGGCTACACCTTC.